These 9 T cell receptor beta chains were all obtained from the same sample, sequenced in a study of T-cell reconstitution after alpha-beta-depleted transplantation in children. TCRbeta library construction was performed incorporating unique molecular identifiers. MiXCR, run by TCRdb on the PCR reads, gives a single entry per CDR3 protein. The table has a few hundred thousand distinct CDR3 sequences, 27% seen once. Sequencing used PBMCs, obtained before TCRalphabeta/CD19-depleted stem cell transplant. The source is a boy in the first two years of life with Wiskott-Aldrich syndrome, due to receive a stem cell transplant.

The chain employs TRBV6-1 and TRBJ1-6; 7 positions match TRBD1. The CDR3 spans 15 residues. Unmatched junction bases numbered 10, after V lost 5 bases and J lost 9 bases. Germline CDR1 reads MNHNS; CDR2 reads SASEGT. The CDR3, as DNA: TGTGCCAGCAGTCGGGTGACAGGGTTGGGTTCACCCCTCCACTTT. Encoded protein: CASSRVTGLGSPLHF.

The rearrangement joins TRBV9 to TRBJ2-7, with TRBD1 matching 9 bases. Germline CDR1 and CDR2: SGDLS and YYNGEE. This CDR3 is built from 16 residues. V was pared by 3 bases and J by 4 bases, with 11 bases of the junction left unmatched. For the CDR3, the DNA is TGTGCCAGCAGCGCGAGGGCCGGGACAGGGTGGTACGAGCAGTACTTC. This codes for CASSARAGTGWYEQYF.

The CDR3 loop is CASSESQLDRGSSGANVLTF. The CDR3 DNA follows: TGCGCCAGCAGTGAGTCACAACTCGACAGGGGAAGCTCTGGGGCCAACGTCCTGACTTTC. This chain links TRBV10-1 with TRBJ2-6, with 8 bases fitting TRBD1. V trimming: 0 bases; J trimming: 0 bases; junction bases outside the gene matches: 10. The CDR3 totals 20 residues. Germline lookup yields CDR1 WNHNN and CDR2 SYGVQD (reference sequence).

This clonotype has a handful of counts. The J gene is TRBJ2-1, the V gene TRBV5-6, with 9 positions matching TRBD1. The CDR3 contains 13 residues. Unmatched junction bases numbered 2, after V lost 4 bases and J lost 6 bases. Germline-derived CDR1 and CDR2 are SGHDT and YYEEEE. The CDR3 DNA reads TGTGCCAGCAGCGAGACAGGGGGCAATGAGCAGTTCTTC. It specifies CASSETGGNEQFF.

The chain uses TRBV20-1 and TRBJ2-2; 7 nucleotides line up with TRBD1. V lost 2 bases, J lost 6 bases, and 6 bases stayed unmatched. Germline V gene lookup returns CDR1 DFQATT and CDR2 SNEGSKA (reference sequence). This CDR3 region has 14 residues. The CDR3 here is CSARMPRGPGELFF. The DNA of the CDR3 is TGCAGTGCTAGAATGCCGAGGGGGCCCGGGGAGCTGTTTTTT.

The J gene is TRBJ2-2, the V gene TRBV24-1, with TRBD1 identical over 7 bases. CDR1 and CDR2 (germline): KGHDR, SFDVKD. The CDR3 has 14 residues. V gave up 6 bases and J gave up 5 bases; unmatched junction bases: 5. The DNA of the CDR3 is TGTGCCACCAGTAACAGGGGTGGAACCGGGGAGCTGTTTTTT. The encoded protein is CATSNRGGTGELFF.

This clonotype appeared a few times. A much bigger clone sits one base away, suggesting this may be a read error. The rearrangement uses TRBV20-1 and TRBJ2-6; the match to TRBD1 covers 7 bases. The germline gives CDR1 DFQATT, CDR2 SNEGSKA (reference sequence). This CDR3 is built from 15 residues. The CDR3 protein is CSARQGVSGANGLTF. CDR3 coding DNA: TGCAGTGCTAGACAGGGGGTCTCTGGGGCCAACGGCCTGACTTTC.

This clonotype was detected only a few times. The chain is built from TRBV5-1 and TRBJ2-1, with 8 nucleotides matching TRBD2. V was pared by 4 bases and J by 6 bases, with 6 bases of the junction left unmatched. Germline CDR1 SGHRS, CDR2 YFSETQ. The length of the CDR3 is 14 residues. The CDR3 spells CASSELAAPNEQFF. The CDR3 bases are TGCGCCAGCAGCGAACTAGCGGCTCCCAATGAGCAGTTCTTC.

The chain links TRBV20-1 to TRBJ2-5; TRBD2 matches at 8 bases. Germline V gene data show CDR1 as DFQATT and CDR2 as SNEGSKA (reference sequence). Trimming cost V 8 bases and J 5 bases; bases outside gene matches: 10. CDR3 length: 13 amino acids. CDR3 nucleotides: TGCAGTCCTATTACGGGACTAGGGGAGACCCAGTACTTC. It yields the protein CSPITGLGETQYF.